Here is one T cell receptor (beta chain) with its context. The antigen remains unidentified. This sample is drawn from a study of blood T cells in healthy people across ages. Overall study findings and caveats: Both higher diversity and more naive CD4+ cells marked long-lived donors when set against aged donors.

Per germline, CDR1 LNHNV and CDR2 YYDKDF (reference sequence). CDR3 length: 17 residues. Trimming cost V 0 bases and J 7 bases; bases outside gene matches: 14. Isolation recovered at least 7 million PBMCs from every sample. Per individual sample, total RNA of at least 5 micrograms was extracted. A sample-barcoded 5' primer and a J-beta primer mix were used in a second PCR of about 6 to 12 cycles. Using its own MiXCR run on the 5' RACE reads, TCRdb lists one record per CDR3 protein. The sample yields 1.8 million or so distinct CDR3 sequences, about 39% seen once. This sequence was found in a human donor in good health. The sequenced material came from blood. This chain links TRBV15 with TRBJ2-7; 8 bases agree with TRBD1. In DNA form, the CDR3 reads TGTGCCACCAGCAGAGATCGGACAGGGTACTTCTACAATGAGCAGTACTTC. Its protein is CATSRDRTGYFYNEQYF.